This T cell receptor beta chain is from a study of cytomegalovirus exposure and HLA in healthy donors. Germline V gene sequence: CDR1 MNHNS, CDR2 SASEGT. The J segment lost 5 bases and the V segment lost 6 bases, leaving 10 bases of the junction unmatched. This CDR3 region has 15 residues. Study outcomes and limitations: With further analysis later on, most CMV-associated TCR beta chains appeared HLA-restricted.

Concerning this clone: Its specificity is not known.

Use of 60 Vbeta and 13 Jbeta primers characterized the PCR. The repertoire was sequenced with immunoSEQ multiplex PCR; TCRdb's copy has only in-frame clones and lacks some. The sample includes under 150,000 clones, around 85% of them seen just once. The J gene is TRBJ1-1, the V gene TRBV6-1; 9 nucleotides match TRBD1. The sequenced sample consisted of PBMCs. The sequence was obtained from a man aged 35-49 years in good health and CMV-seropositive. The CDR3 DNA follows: TGTGCCAGCAGAGACGCCGGGACAGGGAGGACTGAAGCTTTCTTT. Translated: CASRDAGTGRTEAFF.